Given below is one TCR beta chain in context. The antigen is not known. This sample is drawn from a study of cytomegalovirus exposure and HLA in healthy donors. Study-wide results and limits: By HLA locus, TCR association rates varied in a later analysis, with DRB1 showing the most and HLA-C the fewest. An apparent linkage of common viral pathogens to several of the most significant clusters emerged in a later analysis.

CDR1 is KGHSH and CDR2 is LQKENI in the germline V gene. CDR3 length: 18 amino acids. Germline trimming cut 3 bases from V and 5 bases from J; bases unmatched to any gene: 9. The primer mix had 60 Vbeta and 13 Jbeta primers. The protocol was immunoSEQ multiplex PCR, while the TCRdb copy is restricted to in-frame clones and leaves out a portion. The repertoire holds about 150,000 clones, with more than 60% as singletons. J is TRBJ2-1 and V is TRBV18; 14 nucleotides align to TRBD2. Sequencing input: PBMCs. The receptor's source is a woman in her thirties or forties in good health and CMV-seronegative. The DNA for the CDR3 is TGTGCCAGCTCACCCCCAGGACTAGCGGGGGGTCTAAACAATGAGCAGTTCTTC. The encoded protein is CASSPPGLAGGLNNEQFF.